The source of this TCR beta chain is a study of glioma-infiltrating T cells after dendritic cell vaccination. Study background: Three intradermal dendritic cell vaccine injections were given every two weeks.

The method was immunoSEQ multiplex PCR; TCRdb's version includes in-frame clones alone and lacks a portion of them. The table includes 98,000 or so clones, less than 90% detected once. Time point noted: after dendritic cell vaccination, including at tumor progression/relapse. General observations from the study: Longer survival after dendritic cell vaccination followed higher pretreatment TIL content.

About this clone itself: What it binds is not known.

The sample in question was blood, obtained after dendritic cell vaccination. The clonotype was recovered from a human donor with glioblastoma.

The CDR3 DNA is TGCAGTGCCGAGTCTGAAAAACTGTTTTTT. It is translated as CSAESEKLFF. The V call is TRBV20-1, the J call TRBJ1-4; D not certain. Germline V gene data show CDR1 as DFQATT and CDR2 as SNEGSKA (reference sequence). The V gene lost 6 bases and the J gene lost 7 bases, with 6 bases spanning the gap. This CDR3 is built from 10 residues.